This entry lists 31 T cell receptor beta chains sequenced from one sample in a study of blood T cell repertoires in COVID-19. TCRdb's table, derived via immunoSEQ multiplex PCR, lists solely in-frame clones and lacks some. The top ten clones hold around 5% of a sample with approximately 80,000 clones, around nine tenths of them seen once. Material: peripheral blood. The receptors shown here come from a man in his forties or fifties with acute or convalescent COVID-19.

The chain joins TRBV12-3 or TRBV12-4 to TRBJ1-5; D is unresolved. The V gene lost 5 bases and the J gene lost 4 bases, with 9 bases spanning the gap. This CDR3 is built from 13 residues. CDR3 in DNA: TGTGCCAGCAGTGTGTTCGCGAATCAGCCCCAGCATTTT. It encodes CASSVFANQPQHF.

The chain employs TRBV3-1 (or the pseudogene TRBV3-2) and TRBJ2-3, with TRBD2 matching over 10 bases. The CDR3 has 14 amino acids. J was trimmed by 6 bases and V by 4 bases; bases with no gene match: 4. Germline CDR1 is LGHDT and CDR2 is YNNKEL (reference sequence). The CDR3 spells CASSPSGRGDTQYF. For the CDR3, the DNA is TGTGCCAGCAGCCCAAGCGGGAGGGGCGATACGCAGTATTTT.

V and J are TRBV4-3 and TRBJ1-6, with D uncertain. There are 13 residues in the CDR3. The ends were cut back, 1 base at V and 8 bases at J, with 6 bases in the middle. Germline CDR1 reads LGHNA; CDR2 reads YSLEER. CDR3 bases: TGCGCCAGCAGCCAAGCTACCGATTCACCCCTCCACTTT. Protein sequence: CASSQATDSPLHF.

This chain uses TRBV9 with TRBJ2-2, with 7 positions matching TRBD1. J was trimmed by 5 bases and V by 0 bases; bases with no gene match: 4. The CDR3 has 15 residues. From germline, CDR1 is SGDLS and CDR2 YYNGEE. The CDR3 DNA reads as TGTGCCAGCAGCGTAGCGCAGGGGGTAACCGGGGAGCTGTTTTTT. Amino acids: CASSVAQGVTGELFF.

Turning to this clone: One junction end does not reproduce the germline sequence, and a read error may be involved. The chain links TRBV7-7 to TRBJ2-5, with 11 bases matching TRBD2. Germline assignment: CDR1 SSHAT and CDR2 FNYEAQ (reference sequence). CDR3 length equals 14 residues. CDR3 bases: TGTGCTAGCAGCTTAGCGGGGGGGCAGGAGACCCAGTACTTC. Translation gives CASSLAGGQETQYF. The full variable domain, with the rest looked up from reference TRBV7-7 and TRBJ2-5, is GAGVSQSPRYKVTKRGQDVTLRCDPISSHATLYWYQQALGQGPEFLTYFNYEAQPDKSGLPSDRFSAERPEGSISTLTIQRTEQRDSAMYRCASSLAGGQETQYFGPGTRLLVL.

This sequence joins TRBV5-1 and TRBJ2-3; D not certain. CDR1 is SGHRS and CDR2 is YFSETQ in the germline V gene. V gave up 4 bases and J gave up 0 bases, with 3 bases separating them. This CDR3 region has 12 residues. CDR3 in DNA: TGCGCCAGCAGCGGCAGCACAGATACGCAGTATTTT. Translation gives CASSGSTDTQYF. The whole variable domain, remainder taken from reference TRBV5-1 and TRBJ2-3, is KAGVTQTPRYLIKTRGQQVTLSCSPISGHRSVSWYQQTPGQGLQFLFEYFSETQRNKGNFPGRFSGRQFSNSRSEMNVSTLELGDSALYLCASSGSTDTQYFGPGTRLTVL.

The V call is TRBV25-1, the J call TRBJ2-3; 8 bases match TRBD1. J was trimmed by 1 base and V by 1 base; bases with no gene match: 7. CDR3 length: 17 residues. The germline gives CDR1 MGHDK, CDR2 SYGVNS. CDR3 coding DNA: TGTGCCAGCAGTGAATCCCGTCCGGGACAGGGCACAGATACGCAGTATTTT. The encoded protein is CASSESRPGQGTDTQYF.

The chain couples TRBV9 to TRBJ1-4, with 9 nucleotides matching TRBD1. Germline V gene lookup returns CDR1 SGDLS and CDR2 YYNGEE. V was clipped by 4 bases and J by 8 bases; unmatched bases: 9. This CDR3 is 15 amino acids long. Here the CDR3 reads CASSLTGTGPEKLFF. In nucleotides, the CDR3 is TGTGCCAGCAGCCTCACCGGGACAGGGCCCGAAAAACTGTTTTTT.

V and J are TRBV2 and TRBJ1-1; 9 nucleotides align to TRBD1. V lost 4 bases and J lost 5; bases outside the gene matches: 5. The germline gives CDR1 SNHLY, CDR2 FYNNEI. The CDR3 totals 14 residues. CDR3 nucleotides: TGTGCCAGCAGTGGGGACAGGGTGGGAACTGAAGCTTTCTTT. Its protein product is CASSGDRVGTEAFF. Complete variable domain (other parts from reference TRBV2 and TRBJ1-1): EPEVTQTPSHQVTQMGQEVILRCVPISNHLYFYWYRQILGQKVEFLVSFYNNEISEKSEIFDDQFSVERPDGSNFTLKIRSTKLEDSAMYFCASSGDRVGTEAFFGQGTRLTVV.

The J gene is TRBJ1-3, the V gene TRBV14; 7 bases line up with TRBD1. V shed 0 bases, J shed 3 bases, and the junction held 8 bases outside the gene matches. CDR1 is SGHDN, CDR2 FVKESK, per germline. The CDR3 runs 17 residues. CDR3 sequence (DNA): TGTGCCAGCAGCCAAGAGGGCTCAGGGGGTCGTGGAAACACCATATATTTT. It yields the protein CASSQEGSGGRGNTIYF. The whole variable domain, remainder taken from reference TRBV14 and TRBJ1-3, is EAGVTQFPSHSVIEKGQTVTLRCDPISGHDNLYWYRRVMGKEIKFLLHFVKESKQDESGMPNNRFLAERTGGTYSTLKVQPAELEDSGVYFCASSQEGSGGRGNTIYFGEGSWLTVV.

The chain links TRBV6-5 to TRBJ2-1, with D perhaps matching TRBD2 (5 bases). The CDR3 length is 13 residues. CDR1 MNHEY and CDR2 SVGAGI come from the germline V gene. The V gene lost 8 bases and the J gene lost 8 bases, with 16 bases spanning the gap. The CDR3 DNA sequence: TGTGCCAGCCTATCCGTGGAGGCGGATGAGCAGTTCTTC. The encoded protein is CASLSVEADEQFF.

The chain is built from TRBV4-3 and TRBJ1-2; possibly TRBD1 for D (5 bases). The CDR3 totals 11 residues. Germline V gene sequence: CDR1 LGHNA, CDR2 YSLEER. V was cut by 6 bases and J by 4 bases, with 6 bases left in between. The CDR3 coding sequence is TGCGCCAGCAGAGGGGCCTATGGCTACACCTTC. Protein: CASRGAYGYTF.

This CDR3 reads CASSRGIAGGLADTQYF. The CDR3 region has the DNA TGTGCCAGCAGTCGGGGGATTGCGGGGGGTTTGGCAGATACGCAGTATTTT. The genes are TRBV6-2 or TRBV6-3 and TRBJ2-3; 8 nucleotides agree with TRBD2. J was trimmed by 4 bases and V by 5 bases; bases with no gene match: 14. Germline-derived CDR1 and CDR2 are MNHEY and SVGEGT. This CDR3 has 17 amino acids.

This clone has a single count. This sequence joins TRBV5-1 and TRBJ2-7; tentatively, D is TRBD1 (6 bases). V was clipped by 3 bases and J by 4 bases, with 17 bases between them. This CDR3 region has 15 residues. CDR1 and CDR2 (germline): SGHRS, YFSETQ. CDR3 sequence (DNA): TGCGCCAGCAGCTACCAACCTACAGGGAAGTACGAGCAGTACTTC. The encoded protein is CASSYQPTGKYEQYF. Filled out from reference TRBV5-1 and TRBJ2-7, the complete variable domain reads KAGVTQTPRYLIKTRGQQVTLSCSPISGHRSVSWYQQTPGQGLQFLFEYFSETQRNKGNFPGRFSGRQFSNSRSEMNVSTLELGDSALYLCASSYQPTGKYEQYFGPGTRLTVT.

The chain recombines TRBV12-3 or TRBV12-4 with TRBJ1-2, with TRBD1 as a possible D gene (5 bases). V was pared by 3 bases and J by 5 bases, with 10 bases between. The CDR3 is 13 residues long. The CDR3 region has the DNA TGTGCCAGCAGTTTCGGCAGGGCGTATGGCTACACCTTC. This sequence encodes CASSFGRAYGYTF.

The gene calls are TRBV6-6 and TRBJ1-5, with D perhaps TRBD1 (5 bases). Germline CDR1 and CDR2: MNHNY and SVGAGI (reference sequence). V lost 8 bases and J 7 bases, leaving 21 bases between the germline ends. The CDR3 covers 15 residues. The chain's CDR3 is CASAIWDRREQPQHF. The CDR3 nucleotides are TGTGCCAGCGCAATATGGGACCGGAGGGAGCAGCCCCAGCATTTT.

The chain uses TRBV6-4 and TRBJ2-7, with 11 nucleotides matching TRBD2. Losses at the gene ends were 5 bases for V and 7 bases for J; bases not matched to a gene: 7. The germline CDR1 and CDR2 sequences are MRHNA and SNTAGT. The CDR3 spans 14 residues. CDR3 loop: CASSPSGRLGEQYF. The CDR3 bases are TGTGCCAGCAGTCCTAGCGGGAGGCTGGGGGAGCAGTACTTC.

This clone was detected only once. CDR3 in amino acids: CAWRLEGETQYF. Written as DNA, the CDR3 is TGTGCCTGGAGGTTAGAGGGAGAGACCCAGTACTTC. The V and J genes are TRBV30 and TRBJ2-5, with D possibly being TRBD2 (5 bases). Trimming took 3 bases from V and 4 from J, leaving 9 bases between them. The CDR3 spans 12 residues. The germline CDR1 and CDR2 sequences are GTSNPN and SVGIG (reference sequence).

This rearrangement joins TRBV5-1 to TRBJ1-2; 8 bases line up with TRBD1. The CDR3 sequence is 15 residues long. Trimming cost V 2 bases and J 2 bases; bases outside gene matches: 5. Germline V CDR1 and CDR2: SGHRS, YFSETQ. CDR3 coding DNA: TGCGCCAGCAGCTTAGGACAGGGATCCAACTATGGCTACACCTTC. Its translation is CASSLGQGSNYGYTF.

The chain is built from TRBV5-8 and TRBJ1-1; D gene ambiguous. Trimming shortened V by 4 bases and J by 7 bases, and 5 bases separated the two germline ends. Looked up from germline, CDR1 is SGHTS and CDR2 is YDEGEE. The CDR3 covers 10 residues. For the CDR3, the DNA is TGTGCCAGCAGCCACTTTGAAGCTTTCTTT. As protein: CASSHFEAFF.

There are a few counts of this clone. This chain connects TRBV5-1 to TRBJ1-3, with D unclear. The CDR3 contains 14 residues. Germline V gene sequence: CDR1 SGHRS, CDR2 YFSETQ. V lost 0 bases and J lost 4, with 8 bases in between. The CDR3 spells CASSLGTDGNTIYF. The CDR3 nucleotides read TGCGCCAGCAGCTTGGGGACTGACGGAAACACCATATATTTT.

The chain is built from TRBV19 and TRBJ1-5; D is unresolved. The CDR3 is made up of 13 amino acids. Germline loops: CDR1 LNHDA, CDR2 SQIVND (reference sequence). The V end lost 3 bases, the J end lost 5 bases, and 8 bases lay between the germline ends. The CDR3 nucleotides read TGTGCCAGTAGTATGTTCTTCCATCAGCCCCAGCATTTT. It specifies CASSMFFHQPQHF.

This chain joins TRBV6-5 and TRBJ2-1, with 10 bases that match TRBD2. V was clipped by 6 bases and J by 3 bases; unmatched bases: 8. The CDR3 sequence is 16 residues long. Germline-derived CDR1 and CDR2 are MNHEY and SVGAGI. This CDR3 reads CASRYPLAGDYNEQFF. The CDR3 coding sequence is TGTGCCAGCAGATACCCCCTAGCGGGGGACTACAATGAGCAGTTCTTC.

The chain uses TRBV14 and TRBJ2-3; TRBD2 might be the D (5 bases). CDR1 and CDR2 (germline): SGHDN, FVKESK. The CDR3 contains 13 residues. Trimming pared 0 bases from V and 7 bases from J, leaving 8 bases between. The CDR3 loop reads CASSQDRGYTQYF. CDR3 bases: TGTGCCAGCAGCCAAGATCGCGGGTATACGCAGTATTTT.

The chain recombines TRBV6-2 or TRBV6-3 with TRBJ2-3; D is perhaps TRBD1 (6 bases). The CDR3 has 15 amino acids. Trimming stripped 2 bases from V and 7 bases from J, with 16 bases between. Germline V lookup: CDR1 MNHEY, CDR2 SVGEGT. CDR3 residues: CASSYPTTGSYTQYF. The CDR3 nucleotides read TGTGCCAGCAGTTACCCCACGACAGGCTCCTATACGCAGTATTTT.

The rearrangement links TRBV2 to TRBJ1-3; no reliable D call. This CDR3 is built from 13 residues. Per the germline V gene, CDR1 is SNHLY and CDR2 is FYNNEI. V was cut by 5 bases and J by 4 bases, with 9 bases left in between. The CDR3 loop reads CASSPLRGNTIYF. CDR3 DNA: TGTGCCAGCAGTCCCTTGCGCGGAAACACCATATATTTT.

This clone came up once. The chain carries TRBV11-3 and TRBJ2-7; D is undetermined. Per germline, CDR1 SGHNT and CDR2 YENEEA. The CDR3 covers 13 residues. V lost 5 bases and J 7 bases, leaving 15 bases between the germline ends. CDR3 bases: TGTGCCAGCAGCCCAGCACCTCGCGGAGAGCAGTACTTC. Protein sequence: CASSPAPRGEQYF.

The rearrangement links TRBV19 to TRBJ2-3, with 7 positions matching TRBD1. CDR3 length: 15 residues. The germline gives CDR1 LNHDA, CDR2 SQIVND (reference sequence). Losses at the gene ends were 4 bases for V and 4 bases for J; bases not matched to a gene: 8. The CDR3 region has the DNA TGTGCCAGTAGTACGCTCGGGCAGGGGGCAGATACGCAGTATTTT. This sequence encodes CASSTLGQGADTQYF.

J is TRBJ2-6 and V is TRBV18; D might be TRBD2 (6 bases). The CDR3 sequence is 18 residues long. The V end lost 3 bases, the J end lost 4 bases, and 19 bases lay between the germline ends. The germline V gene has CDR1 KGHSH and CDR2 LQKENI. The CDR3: CASSPRTGDHKGANVLTF. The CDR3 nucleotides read TGTGCCAGCTCACCCCGGACGGGAGATCATAAGGGGGCCAACGTCCTGACTTTC.

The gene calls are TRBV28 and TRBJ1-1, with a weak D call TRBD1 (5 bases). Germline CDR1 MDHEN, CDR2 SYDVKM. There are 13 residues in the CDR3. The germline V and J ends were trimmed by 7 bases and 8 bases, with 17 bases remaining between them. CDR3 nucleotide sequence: TGTGCCAGCATACCGGGGGGAACTGGAGAAGCTTTCTTT. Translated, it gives CASIPGGTGEAFF.

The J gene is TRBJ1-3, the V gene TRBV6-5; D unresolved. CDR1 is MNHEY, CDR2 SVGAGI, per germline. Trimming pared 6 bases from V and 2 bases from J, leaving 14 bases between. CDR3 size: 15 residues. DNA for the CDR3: TGTGCCAGCAGACTTAACAGTATCGCTGGAAACACCATATATTTT. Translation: CASRLNSIAGNTIYF.